This T cell receptor beta chain originates from a study of CD8 T cells in ankylosing spondylitis (dated by TCRdb to the late 2010s). In terms of the full investigation: To find TCR variants linked to disease, the study profiled T cell receptor beta repertoires in ankylosing spondylitis patients and healthy donors. The full study cohort was made up of 25 ankylosing spondylitis patients and around 100 healthy donors. Peripheral blood was sampled, and synovial fluid was also collected from ankylosing spondylitis patients.

Summary of the overall study and its limitations: A TCR beta motif made up of several highly homologous amino acid variants appeared to be characteristic of blood from ankylosing spondylitis patients. Some motif variants were previously reported in synovial fluid and blood of reactive arthritis patients, suggesting common disease-initiation mechanisms. According to the report, matched synovial fluid samples from ankylosing spondylitis patients were significantly enriched for the disease-linked clones. The disease-linked clones had a CD8+ phenotype and were found at relatively low frequencies in peripheral blood.

This clonotype has at least ten counts. The antigen it recognizes is unknown. One base away there is no much larger clone; base qualities are not given. The germline V gene yields SGHDT for CDR1 and YYEEEE for CDR2. Trimming removed 0 bases from V and 1 base from J; the gene matches leave 7 bases unexplained. The CDR3 holds 17 amino acids from the cysteine to the phenylalanine. Here the CDR3 DNA is all that survives: 51 bases in frame from base 1. Sequencing instrument: Illumina HiSeq 2500. Quantitative 5'-RACE with molecular barcodes was used to prepare TCR beta libraries. On the study's bioinformatics: To identify disease-linked TCR variants, a new computational method was used, one built on a probabilistic model of VDJ rearrangement. TCRdb reanalyzed the raw reads on its own, using fastp at Q25 for trimming and MiXCR for clone calling, and kept in-frame beta chains. Entries are consolidated by CDR3 protein sequence, retaining the most common genes and DNA. These V and J calls originate from TCRdb's pipeline instead of the authors' own analysis. The sample records some 90,000 distinct CDR3 sequences, more than 25% of which are singletons. The leading ten clones occupy about 60% of the sample.

Recombination linked TRBV5-6 to TRBJ2-1; 7 central nucleotides agree with TRBD1. This clonotype was obtained from a male donor with ankylosing spondylitis or in good health (not recorded which). The sample comprised blood, either unsorted or a sorted T cell fraction (not recorded which). CDR3 protein: CASSLERGQLSYNEQFF. The DNA reads TGTGCCAGCAGCTTGGAAAGGGGACAGCTTTCCTACAATGAGCAGTTCTTC.